What follows describes a single T cell receptor (beta chain). Its specific antigen is unknown. No much larger clone is present one base from it, and per-base qualities are unavailable. The sample originates from a study of cytomegalovirus exposure and HLA in healthy donors (dated 2017 in TCRdb). Notes on the research overall: According to an earlier analysis of a few hundred of the donors, about 179 million T cells yielded 90 million to 130 million unique TCR beta sequences and 250 to 350 Gb of sequence data. All discovery cohort repertoires had been generated using a single sequencing platform. An earlier analysis of roughly 580 of the donors used high-throughput TCR beta sequencing to judge whether each TCR beta V gene segment behaved as functional or pseudogenic. The aim of the study was to test whether cataloging public T cell receptors could identify signatures of past pathogen exposure. Of the 300 to 500 genotyped donors, over 80% were placed in the genetic ancestry cluster associated with self-reported Caucasian donors. Donor age, sex, ethnicity and CMV serostatus were compiled alongside the repertoire data. In the later analysis, no new phenotypic data were used to find candidate immune exposures; instead, reliance was placed on TCR beta sequences and their occurrence across donors. A later genetic analysis took genome-wide SNP genotypes for about three fifths of the 666 donors and used that subset as a discovery cohort. HLA typing covered class I and class II loci at four-digit resolution. To study patterns of TCR occurrence, a later analysis re-analyzed previously published TCR beta repertoires from around 700 donors and added high-resolution HLA genotyping. Among 398 genotyped donors of the cohort, an average of 235,054 unique TCR beta nucleotide sequences were sequenced per donor, roughly a sixth of them non-productive. Approximately 310 gigabases of sequencing data and around 87 million unique TCR sequences were included in an early release covering roughly 600 HLA-typed donors. The study combined high-throughput TCR immunosequencing, statistical association of individual TCRs with disease status, and machine learning to predict cytomegalovirus infection status. Several DR-DQ haplotypes were handled as single units for association and clustering because linkage in the cohort was strong. The study used immunosequencing to profile the T cell repertoires of several hundred subjects and linked those repertoires to cytomegalovirus serostatus. A separate validation cohort of about 110 different subjects was used in addition to the roughly 700-subject first cohort. The number of typed donors differed by locus: about 629-630 for A, B, C, DRB1 and DQB1; some 500 for DQA1; 606 for DPA1; and roughly 490 for DPB1. Summary of the overall study and its limitations: In a later genetic analysis, fewer N-insertions in productive TCRs were reported among donors in an Asian-associated ancestry cluster than the roughly 700-donor mean. The earlier analysis of almost 600 of the donors excluded approximately 15 rarely observed V segments, including chromosome 9 orphons, because counts were too low. Most TCR sequences were seen in very few donors, while some public TCRs were found in many individuals. Some IMGT-functional V segments, including TRBV6-2 and TRBV6-3, could not be told apart with the 87-base-pair reads, so those segments were excluded. According to a later analysis, TCR association rates differed among HLA loci, with DRB1 alleles showing the most associated TCRs and HLA-C alleles showing the fewest. According to the authors, the approach could potentially be generalized to other disease states and immunological phenotypes. According to a later analysis, most CMV-associated TCR beta chains appeared to be HLA-restricted, and the HLA associations seemed to be driven largely by CMV exposure. A further reported finding was that TCR beta sequences accurately predicted the HLA-A and HLA-B alleles for most subjects in the first cohort. A total of 150 to 200 TCR beta chains were listed by the study as associated with cytomegalovirus. An association between a missense DCLRE1C variant and V-gene and J-gene trimming of TCR beta chains was found in a later genetic analysis and replicated in an independent cohort. HLA typing was unavailable for some donors at each locus, so association tests used only the typed subset. CMV serostatus was the only immune exposure information available for the cohort. In both the original and validation cohorts, the classifier was reported to diagnose cytomegalovirus status with high specificity and sensitivity. A cluster of highly shared sequence variants was judged likely to be a technical artifact of the sequencing pipeline. Several of the top co-occurrence clusters appeared to be linked to parvovirus B19, influenza, CMV and Epstein-Barr virus, according to a later analysis. The presence/absence analyses assumed that sequencing depth was roughly uniform across donors, and that assumption may not be true. Strong co-occurrence of HLA alleles, especially DR and DQ, made assigning TCR associations to individual alleles difficult. Linkage disequilibrium might explain the correlated functional status among segregating V segments, but an unknown experimental factor could not be ruled out. In vitro tests confirmed that a few of the cytomegalovirus-associated TCR beta chains recognize cytomegalovirus antigens. Only TCR beta chains were sequenced in this cohort, and the absence of alpha or paired-chain data limited detectable features. Specific HLA alleles were associated with 18,000 or so TCR beta sequences at a false discovery rate of 0.05 in a later analysis. In a later analysis, HLA-associated TCR beta chains showed more clonal expansion and lower generation probabilities than non-associated chains that were equally common. An earlier analysis of around 540 of the donors showed that most TCR beta V segments appeared in productive rearrangements either about 90% or about 30% of the time, which broadly matched IMGT annotations.

The receptor library was made with the immunoSEQ multiplex PCR assay. A mixture of 60 forward primers for TCR Vbeta segments and 13 reverse primers for TCR Jbeta segments was used in the multiplex PCR. A multiplex PCR assay on genomic DNA amplified the CDR3 region of rearranged TCR beta genes. On the Illumina HiSeq System, the amplified TCR beta libraries were sequenced as 87-base-pair reads. Per the source publication's procedure: A later analysis counted approximately 84 million unique TCR beta chains across the 550 to 800 repertoires, and around 12 million of these chains were shared by at least two donors. To remove PCR and sequencing errors, raw reads were error-corrected and collapsed into unique sequences using a nearest-neighbor algorithm that merged closely related sequences. V, D and J gene segments were assigned by aligning CDR3 sequences to IMGT reference sequences. For a sequence to be retained, a match of at least six nucleotides was required to both a V gene segment and a J gene segment. Rearrangements were called productive when the CDR3 lacked stop codons and stayed in frame with V and J; all others were non-productive. CDR3 was defined by IMGT convention, running from the second conserved V-encoded cysteine to the conserved J-encoded phenylalanine. The earlier analysis of some 540 of the donors excluded any sequence lacking an unambiguous match to a single V gene segment. An earlier analysis of almost 600 of the donors classified V segments as functional when productive rearrangements were above 56.7% and as segregating when the standard deviation between donors was above 5%. To diagnose cytomegalovirus status from the catalog of TCR beta chain sequences, a statistical classification framework was built. In a later analysis, TCR nucleotide sequences were compared against IMGT/GENE-DB human TR gene sequences so that V and J genes could be assigned. A later analysis assigned CDR3 sequences and most-parsimonious VDJ recombination scenarios with the TCRdist pipeline. In a later analysis, each TCR beta chain was defined by its CDR3 amino acid sequence together with its V-gene family, and reads lacking a unique V-gene family were excluded. A later analysis removed 592 highly shared, low-generation-probability nucleotide sequences to deal with suspected cross-contamination and a sequencing artifact. In a later analysis, a clonal expansion index was calculated for each public chain from normalized within-repertoire ranks of inferred template counts. In a later analysis, generation probabilities were computed with a VDJ recombination model fitted to out-of-frame rearrangements, and the resulting probabilities were checked against IGoR. A later analysis scored TCR-TCR, TCR-HLA and TCR-CMV co-occurrence with hypergeometric tests, applying a repertoire-size bias correction to TCR pairs. In a later analysis, false discovery rates were estimated by permuting HLA or CMV assignments 20 times. In a later analysis, co-occurring TCRs were grouped using DBSCAN, and TCRdist sequence similarity was added for clustering within HLA-allele-positive subsets. For co-occurrence clustering, repertoires with fewer than 30,000 or more than 120,000 public chains were excluded, along with roughly 5 repertoires with anomalous nucleotide sharing. TCRdb stores this immuneACCESS table with in-frame sequences only. Part of the clones is absent; in the studies checked, under half of the shortfall reflects unresolved V genes, and no reason is known for the rest. That table supplies the V and J calls and clone size; D and trimming were determined from the DNA. A total of 150,000 or so clones appear in this sample, about 72% of them only once. Roughly 2.5% of the sample is taken by the ten largest.

The CDR3 spans 14 residues, from the cysteine through the phenylalanine. Only the CDR3 part of the read is kept: 42 bases, read in frame from the first base. At the junction V is shortened by 3 bases and J by 6 bases, with 14 bases in between. The germline V gene provides CDR1 MGHRA and CDR2 YSYEKL. The cohort consisted of 650 to 850 healthy bone marrow donors. At the time of sampling, every cohort member was nominally healthy, though immune exposures that went unrecorded were likely present. Of the roughly 630 cohort members, approximately 290 had a positive CMV serostatus and about 400 had a negative one, while no CMV serostatus was recorded for the donor. Every donor gave a peripheral blood sample, and the peripheral blood mononuclear cells from that sample were used for TCR beta sequencing. Genomic DNA extraction from the blood cell samples was performed with the Qiagen DNeasy Blood Extraction Kit.

The chain joins TRBV4-1 to TRBJ1-2; TRBD1 is perhaps the D gene, given 5 matching bases. This TCR was recovered from a human donor in good health. Sequencing was performed on PBMCs. This receptor has the CDR3 CASSQLGGGDGYTF. The bases read TGCGCCAGCAGCCAGTTGGGGGGGGGAGATGGCTACACCTTC.